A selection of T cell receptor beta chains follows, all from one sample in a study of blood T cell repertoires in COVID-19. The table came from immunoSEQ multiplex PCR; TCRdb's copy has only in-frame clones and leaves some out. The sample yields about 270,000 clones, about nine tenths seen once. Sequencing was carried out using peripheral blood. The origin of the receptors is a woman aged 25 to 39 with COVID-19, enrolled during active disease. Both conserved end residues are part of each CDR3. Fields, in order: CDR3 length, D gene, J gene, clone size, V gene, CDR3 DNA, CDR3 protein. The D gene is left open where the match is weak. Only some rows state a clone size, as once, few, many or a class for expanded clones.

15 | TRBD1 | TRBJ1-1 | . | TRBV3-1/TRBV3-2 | TGTGCCAGCAGCCTATGGACAGGGATGAACACTGAAGCTTTCTTT | CASSLWTGMNTEAFF
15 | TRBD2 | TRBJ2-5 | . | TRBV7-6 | TGTGCCAGCAGGGGGCGGGGGGGATTCCAAGAGACCCAGTACTTC | CASRGRGGFQETQYF
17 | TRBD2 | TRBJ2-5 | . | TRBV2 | TGTGCCAGCAGTGAATCTGGACTAGCGGGGGGACCTTGGACCCAGTACTTC | CASSESGLAGGPWTQYF
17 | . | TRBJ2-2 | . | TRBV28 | TGTGCCAGCAGTTTATCCCAGGGTTTATTGTACACCGGGGAGCTGTTTTTT | CASSLSQGLLYTGELFF
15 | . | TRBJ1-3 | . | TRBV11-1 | TGTGCCAGCAGCTCCTGGTCTGACAAAGGAAACACCATATATTTT | CASSSWSDKGNTIYF
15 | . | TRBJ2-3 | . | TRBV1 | TGCACCAGCAGCCAAGGGGGGGGCCGCCCAGATACGCAGTATTTT | CTSSQGGGRPDTQYF
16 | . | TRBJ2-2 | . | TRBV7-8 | TGTGCCAACGATAGACTTGCGGAATCGAACACCGGGGAGCTGTTTTTT | CANDRLAESNTGELFF
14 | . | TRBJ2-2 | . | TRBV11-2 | TGTGCCAGCAGCGGGCAGGGGATCACCGGGGAGCTGTTTTTT | CASSGQGITGELFF
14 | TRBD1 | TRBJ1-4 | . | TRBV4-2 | TGTGCCAGCAGCCAAGATGGCAGGGGGTCGAGACTGTTTTTT | CASSQDGRGSRLFF
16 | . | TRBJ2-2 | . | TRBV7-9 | TGTGCCAGCAGCTTAGGAACCCGGTCGCCCACCGGGGAGCTGTTTTTT | CASSLGTRSPTGELFF
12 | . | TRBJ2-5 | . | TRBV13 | TGTGCCAGCAGCTTTCGATTCGGGACCCAGTACTTC | CASSFRFGTQYF
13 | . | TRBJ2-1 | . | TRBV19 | TGTGCCAGTAGTATCATCTCCTACAATGAGCAGTTCTTC | CASSIISYNEQFF
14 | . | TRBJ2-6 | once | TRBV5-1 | TGCGCCAGCAGACGGTTTTCCGGGGCCAACGTCCTGACTTTC | CASRRFSGANVLTF
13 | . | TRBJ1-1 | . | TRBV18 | TGTGCCAGCTCCCAGGCAAAGGATTTGGTAGCTTTCTTT | CASSQAKDLVAFF
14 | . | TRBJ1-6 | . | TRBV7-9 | TGTGCCAGCAGCTTTGGGGGGGCGTCAACACCCCTCCACTTT | CASSFGGASTPLHF
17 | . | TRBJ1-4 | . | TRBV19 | TGTGCCAGTAGTATAGGCGGGACGACCACAACTAATGAAAAACTGTTTTTT | CASSIGGTTTTNEKLFF
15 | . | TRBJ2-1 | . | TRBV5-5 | TGTGCCAGCAGCTTGAGTCCAGTGGCTAGCCATGAGCAGTTCTTC | CASSLSPVASHEQFF
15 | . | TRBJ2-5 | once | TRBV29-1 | TGCAGCGTTGAACCTTCCGGGGTCCGGTGGAAGACCCAGTACTTC | CSVEPSGVRWKTQYF